This T cell receptor beta chain was identified during a study of cytomegalovirus exposure and HLA in healthy donors (dated by TCRdb to the late 2010s). A note on the overall study: In an earlier analysis of roughly 500 of the donors, around 300 Gb of sequence data and roughly 100 million unique TCR beta sequences from about 190 million T cells were reported. To decide whether each TCR beta V gene segment behaved as functional or pseudogenic, an earlier analysis of 587 of the donors relied on high-throughput TCR beta sequencing. The number of typed donors differed by locus: roughly 629-640 for A, B, C, DRB1 and DQB1; 522 for DQA1; 600 to 610 for DPA1; and some 430 for DPB1. Roughly 5 DR-DQ haplotypes were treated as single units for association and clustering because of strong linkage in the cohort. Class I and class II HLA loci were covered by the typing at four-digit resolution. High-throughput TCR immunosequencing, statistical association of individual TCRs with disease status, and machine learning were combined to predict cytomegalovirus infection status. Using immunosequencing, the study profiled T cell repertoires from fewer than 700 subjects and related those repertoires to cytomegalovirus serostatus. The study was designed to test whether signatures of past pathogen exposure could be identified by cataloging public T cell receptors. Of the roughly 400 genotyped donors, approximately 83% fell in the genetic ancestry cluster associated with self-reported Caucasian donors. Donor age, sex, ethnicity and CMV serostatus were collected together with the repertoire data. An early release covering roughly 640 HLA-typed donors comprised 300 to 350 gigabases of sequencing data and 85 million to 100 million unique TCR sequences. To study patterns of TCR occurrence, a later analysis re-analyzed previously published TCR beta repertoires from 666 donors and added high-resolution HLA genotyping. Along with the roughly 670-subject first cohort, a separate validation cohort of over a hundred different subjects was used. Among some 400 genotyped donors of the cohort, an average of roughly 230,000 unique TCR beta nucleotide sequences was sequenced per donor, of which roughly 17% were non-productive. All discovery cohort repertoires had been generated using a single sequencing platform. Rather than using new phenotypic data, the later analysis identified candidate immune exposures from TCR beta sequences and from how often those sequences occurred across donors. A later genetic analysis used genome-wide SNP genotypes for about three fifths of the 666 donors, treating that subset as a discovery cohort. The investigation overall reported the following: Cytomegalovirus status was reported to be diagnosed by the classifier with high specificity and sensitivity in both the original and validation cohorts. In a later genetic analysis, fewer N-insertions in productive TCRs were reported among donors in an Asian-associated ancestry cluster than the roughly 700-donor mean. According to a later analysis, most CMV-associated TCR beta chains appeared to be HLA-restricted, and the HLA associations seemed to be driven largely by CMV exposure. Compared with equally common non-associated chains, HLA-associated TCR beta chains in a later analysis were more clonally expanded and had lower generation probabilities. Sequencing depth was assumed to be roughly uniform across donors in the presence/absence analyses, though that assumption may not hold. This cohort had only TCR beta chains sequenced, and the lack of alpha or paired-chain data limited which features could be detected. When HLA alleles, especially DR and DQ, strongly co-occurred, TCR associations were difficult to assign to individual alleles. Across donors, most TCR sequences were observed very rarely, whereas some public TCRs were present in many individuals. In a later analysis, TCR association rates were found to vary across HLA loci, with the most associated TCRs seen for DRB1 alleles and the fewest for HLA-C alleles. A further reported finding was that TCR beta sequences accurately predicted the HLA-A and HLA-B alleles for most subjects in the first cohort. In an earlier analysis of 587 of the donors, most TCR beta V segments were observed in productive rearrangements about 87% or about 30% of the time, broadly matching IMGT annotations. The study gave a list of 150 to 200 TCR beta chains associated with cytomegalovirus. For the cohort, immune exposure information was limited to CMV serostatus. An association between a missense DCLRE1C variant and V-gene and J-gene trimming of TCR beta chains was found in a later genetic analysis and replicated in an independent cohort. According to the authors, the approach could potentially be generalized to other disease states and immunological phenotypes. HLA typing was unavailable for some donors at each locus, so association tests used only the typed subset. A cluster of highly shared sequence variants was judged likely to be a technical artifact of the sequencing pipeline. Several of the top co-occurrence clusters appeared to be linked to parvovirus B19, influenza, CMV and Epstein-Barr virus, according to a later analysis. Linkage disequilibrium might explain the correlated functional status among segregating V segments, but an unknown experimental factor could not be excluded. Because counts were too low, roughly 17 rarely observed V segments, including chromosome 9 orphons, were left out of the earlier analysis of 587 of the donors. A few of the identified cytomegalovirus-associated TCR beta chains were confirmed in vitro to be specific for cytomegalovirus antigens. A later analysis associated 16,951 TCR beta sequences with specific HLA alleles at a false discovery rate of 0.05.

The cohort comprised fewer than 750 healthy bone marrow donors. At the time of sampling, every cohort member was nominally healthy, though immune exposures that went unrecorded were likely present. The donor was CMV seropositive and was included in the group of 270 or so seropositive cohort members. A peripheral blood sample was provided by each donor, and peripheral blood mononuclear cells were used for TCR beta sequencing. The Qiagen DNeasy Blood Extraction Kit was used to extract genomic DNA from the blood cell samples. The library was produced with the immunoSEQ multiplex PCR assay. For the multiplex PCR, a mixture combining 60 forward primers for TCR Vbeta segments and 13 reverse primers for TCR Jbeta segments was used. Amplification of the CDR3 region of rearranged TCR beta genes was performed with a multiplex PCR assay on genomic DNA. The amplified TCR beta libraries were sequenced on the Illumina HiSeq System as 87-base-pair reads. Per the authors' processing: A later analysis counted approximately 84 million unique TCR beta chains across the 690 or so repertoires, and roughly 11 million of these chains were shared by at least two donors. Raw reads were error-corrected and collapsed into unique sequences with a nearest-neighbor algorithm that merged closely related sequences to remove PCR and sequencing errors. Alignment of CDR3 sequences to IMGT reference sequences was used to assign V, D and J gene segments. For a sequence to be retained, a match of at least six nucleotides was required to both a V gene segment and a J gene segment. Rearrangements were called productive when the CDR3 lacked stop codons and stayed in frame with V and J; all others were non-productive. Following IMGT convention, CDR3 was defined as the stretch from the second conserved V-encoded cysteine up to the conserved J-encoded phenylalanine. The earlier analysis of 587 of the donors excluded any sequence lacking an unambiguous match to a single V gene segment. In an earlier analysis of around 590 of the donors, a V segment was called functional when productive rearrangements were above 56.7%, and segregating when the standard deviation between donors exceeded 5%. To diagnose cytomegalovirus status from the catalog of TCR beta chain sequences, a statistical classification framework was built. In a later analysis, TCR nucleotide sequences were compared against IMGT/GENE-DB human TR gene sequences so that V and J genes could be assigned. A later analysis assigned CDR3 sequences and most-parsimonious VDJ recombination scenarios with the TCRdist pipeline. A later analysis defined each TCR beta chain by its CDR3 amino acid sequence plus V-gene family, and excluded reads lacking a unique V-gene family. As a way to deal with suspected cross-contamination and a sequencing artifact, a later analysis dropped 500 to 700 nucleotide sequences that were highly shared and had low generation probability. For each public chain, a later analysis derived a clonal expansion index from normalized ranks of inferred template counts within each repertoire. Generation probabilities in a later analysis came from a VDJ recombination model fitted to out-of-frame rearrangements, and those results were checked against IGoR. Hypergeometric tests were used in a later analysis to score TCR-TCR, TCR-HLA and TCR-CMV co-occurrence, with a repertoire-size bias correction applied to the TCR pairs. A later analysis estimated false discovery rates by permuting HLA or CMV assignments 20 times. In a later analysis, co-occurring TCRs were grouped using DBSCAN, with TCRdist sequence similarity added in when clustering inside HLA-allele-positive subsets. For co-occurrence clustering, repertoires with fewer than 30,000 or more than 120,000 public chains were excluded, along with roughly five repertoires with anomalous nucleotide sharing. Here the immuneACCESS table is served through TCRdb, limited to in-frame sequences with V and J called. Missing clones are a known gap in these copies; in checked studies unresolved V genes cover under half, and the rest lacks a known reason. From that table come the V and J calls and clone size; the DNA was used to work out D and trimming. The sample yields fewer than 200,000 clones; approximately 82% were counted once. The ten largest make up around 1.2% of the sample.

A note on this clone: Which antigen it targets is not known. No much larger clone is present one base from it, and per-base qualities are unavailable.

Sequencing was done on a sample of PBMCs. The TCR originated in a girl aged 2 to 10 in good health and CMV-seropositive.

The nucleotide sequence is given as TGTGCCACCAGCAGAGATCCCCCGACCTTGACTGCCTCAGATACGCAGTATTTT. The resulting protein is CATSRDPPTLTASDTQYF. Recombination connected TRBV15 to TRBJ2-3, with the identity of the D gene unclear. CDR3 length: 18 amino acids, cysteine to phenylalanine. Of all the DNA, just the CDR3 is kept, 54 bases in frame from base 1. The junction shows trimming of 0 bases on V and 4 bases on J, plus 20 bases between the germline ends. Looking up the germline V gene (reference sequence) yields CDR1 LNHNV and CDR2 YYDKDF.